The 3 T cell receptor beta chains below come from one sample, sequenced in a study of T cells after yellow fever vaccination. TCRdb reprocessed the 5' RACE reads with MiXCR, giving one entry per CDR3 protein. Among 100,000 to 150,000 distinct CDR3 sequences listed, roughly 15% were seen once. Sequenced material: CD8+ T cells sorted from PBMCs, taken 5 days after the yellow fever booster vaccination. The receptor set was obtained from a man younger than 35 who received the YFV17D yellow fever vaccine.

This clonotype was observed a few times. CDR3 region: CASRRGGPNQPQHF. CDR3 DNA sequence: TGTGCCAGCAGGAGAGGGGGTCCCAATCAGCCCCAGCATTTT. This chain connects TRBV25-1 to TRBJ1-5, with D possibly being TRBD1 (6 bases). Trimming shortened V by 6 bases and J by 3 bases, and 12 bases separated the two germline ends. Germline V CDR1 and CDR2: MGHDK, SYGVNS. The CDR3 covers 14 residues.

This clonotype was counted a few times. J is TRBJ1-1 and V is TRBV4-2, with D possibly TRBD1 on 6 matching bases. Germline values: CDR1 LGHNA, CDR2 YNFKEQ. This CDR3 has 15 amino acids. V was clipped by 1 base and J by 3 bases, with 12 bases between them. In DNA form, the CDR3 reads TGTGCCAGCAGCCAAGGGGCAGGGGAGGACACTGAAGCTTTCTTT. This codes for CASSQGAGEDTEAFF.

This clonotype came up a few times. In DNA form, the CDR3 reads TGTGCCAGCAGCTATAAGGGTGGGGTCACTGAAGCTTTCTTT. Protein product: CASSYKGGVTEAFF. This sequence joins TRBV11-2 and TRBJ1-1; no clear D. The CDR3 is 14 amino acids. Germline V gene sequence: CDR1 SGHAT, CDR2 FQNNGV. The V gene lost 4 bases and the J gene lost 4 bases, with 13 bases spanning the gap.